The 5 T cell receptor beta chains below come from one sample, sequenced in a study of human T cells and chemical hapten exposure (dated by TCRdb to about 2021). The library was prepared using RACE. Sequencing instrument: NextSeq 500. In-frame beta chains were kept once TCRdb had trimmed the public reads at Q25 with fastp and called clones with MiXCR. Here each entry gathers all rows of one CDR3 protein and keeps the most common genes and DNA. Within this sample are about 35,000 distinct CDR3 sequences, with 5.5% to 8% of them counted one time only. Roughly a tenth of the sample comes from the top ten. This specimen's time point label, per the study, means: patch test 1, 2 weeks after DPC sensitization. According to the study, the label for this sample's treatment or condition signals: therapeutic diphenylcyclopropenone sensitization with weekly scalp DPC. Total RNA was extracted from unfractionated whole blood that had been collected in Tempus Blood RNA tubes.

The source material was whole blood, sampled in connection with sensitization to the hapten diphenylcyclopropenone (DPC). The receptors come from a woman under 40 with alopecia areata. Some clones in this sample may be carry-over from other donors' samples.

This clonotype was detected ten times or more. J is TRBJ2-3 and V is TRBV20-1; D possibly uses TRBD1 or TRBD2 (5 bases each). The CDR3 covers 16 residues. Germline V gene data show CDR1 as DFQATT and CDR2 as SNEGSKA (reference sequence). V shed 3 bases and J shed 2 bases, with 18 bases lying between them. DNA of the CDR3: TGCAGTGCTAGCGCCGGGACGGCCGGTGACACAGATACGCAGTATTTT. It encodes CSASAGTAGDTDTQYF.

The rearrangement joins TRBV4-1 to TRBJ1-1; possibly TRBD1 for D (6 bases). V was pared by 2 bases and J by 12 bases, with 16 bases between. This CDR3 has 13 residues. In germline, CDR1 is MGHRA, CDR2 YSYEKL. The CDR3 loop reads CASSQTVGGQTFF. Here the CDR3 DNA reads TGCGCCAGCAGCCAAACCGTAGGGGGGCAAACTTTCTTT.

V gene TRBV4-3 combines with J gene TRBJ1-1; D gene uncertain. Trimming shortened V by 6 bases and J by 1 base, and 9 bases separated the two germline ends. Germline CDR1 LGHNA, CDR2 YSLEER. The length of the CDR3 is 13 residues. For the CDR3, the DNA is TGCGCCAGCAGTAGAGGGAAGAACACTGAAGCTTTCTTT. Translation gives CASSRGKNTEAFF.

In its sample, this clonotype was seen a few times. The chain links TRBV30 to TRBJ2-5, with 9 bases that match TRBD1. Germline values: CDR1 GTSNPN, CDR2 SVGIG (reference sequence). The CDR3 is 13 residues long. Losses at the gene ends were 5 bases for V and 3 bases for J; bases not matched to a gene: 4. CDR3 region: CAWGTGLEETQYF. In DNA form, the CDR3 reads TGTGCCTGGGGGACAGGGTTAGAAGAGACCCAGTACTTC.

The V call is TRBV16, the J call TRBJ2-1, with D tentatively TRBD2 (5 bases). Trimming stripped 0 bases from V and 6 bases from J, with 9 bases between. This CDR3 has 14 residues. The germline V gene encodes CDR1 KGHSY and CDR2 FQNENV. CDR3 nucleotides: TGTGCCAGCAGCCAATCGGACTCAACCAATGAGCAGTTCTTC. It specifies CASSQSDSTNEQFF. Looking up the rest from reference TRBV16 and TRBJ2-1 gives the full variable domain: GEEVAQTPKHLVRGEGQKAKLYCAPIKGHSYVFWYQQVLKNEFKFLISFQNENVFDETGMPKERFSAKCLPNSPCSLEIQATKLEDSAVYFCASSQSDSTNEQFFGPGTRLTVL.